This T cell receptor beta chain was profiled in a study of shared clonotypes between healthy human individuals. Across the study: Every donor yielded three CD4 naive, three CD4 memory, two CD8 naive and one CD8 memory plate. Study-wide points: What naive subsets generally showed was a larger estimated richness than memory subsets showed. Non-shared clonotypes were found to have lower generation probabilities than the clonotypes that were shared by all four of the sorted-subset donors.

Note on this clone: As yet, its antigen is unknown.

Here immunoSEQ multiplex PCR was the method, and the copy in TCRdb shows in-frame clones only, minus some. The table lists approximately 530,000 clones, about 96% of them singletons. None of the donors, who were healthy HIV-negative adults, had recently had acute infections or vaccinations. The receptor's source is a woman in her thirties in good health. What was sequenced was naive CD4+ T cells sorted from blood. Described subset: CD45RA+ positively selected.

The CDR3 DNA sequence: TGTGCCAGCAGTAACCCCGGGGAGACCCAGTACTTC. The encoded protein is CASSNPGETQYF. This chain connects TRBV27 to TRBJ2-5, with D hard to call. Per germline, CDR1 MNHEY and CDR2 SMNVEV (reference sequence). This CDR3 spans 12 amino acids. The V end lost 5 bases, the J end lost 5 bases, and 9 bases lay between the germline ends.